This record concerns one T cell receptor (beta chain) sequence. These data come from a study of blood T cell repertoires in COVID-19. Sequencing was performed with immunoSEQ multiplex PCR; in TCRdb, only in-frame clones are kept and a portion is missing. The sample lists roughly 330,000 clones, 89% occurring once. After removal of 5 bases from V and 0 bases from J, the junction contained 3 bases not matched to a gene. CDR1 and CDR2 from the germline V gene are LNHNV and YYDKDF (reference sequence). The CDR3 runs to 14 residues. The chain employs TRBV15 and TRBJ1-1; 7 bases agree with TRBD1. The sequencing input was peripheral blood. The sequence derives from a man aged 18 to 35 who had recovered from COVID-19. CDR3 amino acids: CATSYRGLNTEAFF. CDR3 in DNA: TGTGCCACCAGCTACAGGGGACTGAACACTGAAGCTTTCTTT.